The count of the clone carrying this TCR beta chain is one. Its antigen is still unknown. Germline-derived CDR1 and CDR2 are GTSNPN and SVGIG (reference sequence). Trimming stripped 0 bases from V and 8 bases from J, with 10 bases between. The CDR3 loop spans 12 amino acids. This entry comes from a study of cytomegalovirus exposure and HLA in healthy donors. Study summary: Unique TCRs numbering about 85 million, obtained from HLA-typed donors, made up an early data release. The study's findings and limits: Earlier results showed most TCR beta V segments being productive about 87% or about 30% of the time.

The PCR used 60 Vbeta and 13 Jbeta primers. The assay was immunoSEQ multiplex PCR, and TCRdb's table has in-frame clones only and misses some. This sample has 90,000 to 130,000 clones, with about 61% found just once. Sample: PBMCs. This clonotype was sampled from a woman in her twenties or thirties in good health and CMV-seronegative. The rearrangement links TRBV30 to TRBJ1-1, with a weak D call TRBD1 (5 bases). The CDR3 spells CAWSVHGGEAFF. The CDR3 nucleotides are TGTGCCTGGAGTGTACATGGGGGGGAAGCTTTCTTT.